The 27 T cell receptor beta chains presented below share a single source sample, sequenced in a study of cytomegalovirus exposure and HLA in healthy donors. PCR used 60 Vbeta primers and 13 Jbeta primers. Sequencing was performed with immunoSEQ multiplex PCR; in TCRdb, only in-frame clones are kept and a portion is missing. The sample carries some 110,000 clones, around 75% recorded once. Sequencing input: PBMCs. The receptors derive from a woman aged 18-35 years in good health and CMV-seronegative.

The CDR3 reads CASSQVAQGYSYEQYF. The CDR3 DNA sequence: TGCGCCAGCAGCCAAGTAGCCCAGGGCTACTCCTACGAGCAGTACTTC. The J gene is TRBJ2-7, the V gene TRBV4-1; D possibly corresponds to TRBD1 (5 bases). The V and J ends lost 1 base and 0 bases respectively, with 13 bases between them. CDR1 MGHRA and CDR2 YSYEKL come from the germline V gene. CDR3 length equals 16 residues.

J is TRBJ1-2 and V is TRBV7-8, with unresolved D. The CDR3 is 14 residues long. The germline gives CDR1 SGHVS, CDR2 FQNEAQ. Trimming took 5 bases from V and 2 from J, leaving 12 bases between them. Here the CDR3 reads CASSPARANYGYTF. The DNA of the CDR3 is TGTGCCAGCAGCCCAGCGAGGGCGAACTATGGCTACACCTTC. The full variable domain, in which reference TRBV7-8 and TRBJ1-2 provide the parts outside the CDR3, is GAGVSQSPRYKVAKRGQDVALRCDPISGHVSLFWYQQALGQGPEFLTYFQNEAQLDKSGLPSDRFFAERPEGSVSTLKIQRTQQEDSAVYLCASSPARANYGYTFGSGTRLTVV.

The chain recombines TRBV6-1 with TRBJ2-5; TRBD1 matches at 7 bases. Germline V lookup: CDR1 MNHNS, CDR2 SASEGT. The CDR3 consists of 16 residues. After removal of 4 bases from V and 1 base from J, the junction contained 9 bases not matched to a gene. The CDR3: CASSAPVNRGQETQYF. The CDR3 bases are TGTGCCAGCAGTGCCCCGGTGAACAGGGGCCAAGAGACCCAGTACTTC.

The chain joins TRBV2 to TRBJ1-3; the D gene is possibly TRBD1 (5 bases). Germline V gene sequence: CDR1 SNHLY, CDR2 FYNNEI. Trimming removed 6 bases from V and 0 bases from J, with 12 bases in between. The length of the CDR3 is 15 residues. CDR3 sequence: CASRDPGPSGNTIYF. Written as DNA, the CDR3 is TGTGCCAGCAGAGACCCAGGGCCCTCTGGAAACACCATATATTTT.

This clone has a handful of counts. This chain connects TRBV7-3 to TRBJ2-3; tentative D call: TRBD2 (7 bases). Trimming left V 2 bases short and J 7 bases short, with 19 bases between. Looked up from germline, CDR1 is SGHTA and CDR2 is FQGTGA. There are 16 residues in the CDR3. CDR3: CASSLLGGGTPNTQYF. The CDR3 DNA reads TGTGCCAGCAGCTTATTGGGCGGGGGCACCCCTAATACGCAGTATTTT.

This chain links TRBV15 with TRBJ1-6, with 9 bases aligning to TRBD1. Trimming took 2 bases from V and 8 from J; bases not matched to a gene: 4. The CDR3 loop spans 15 amino acids. Germline loops: CDR1 LNHNV, CDR2 YYDKDF (reference sequence). The CDR3 DNA follows: TGTGCCACCAGCAGACGAGGACAGGGGTATTCACCCCTCCACTTT. It yields the protein CATSRRGQGYSPLHF.

This rearrangement joins TRBV4-1 to TRBJ1-5, with TRBD1 matching 8 bases. Germline lookup yields CDR1 MGHRA and CDR2 YSYEKL. The CDR3 runs to 13 residues. With V trimmed by 4 bases and J by 15 bases, 11 bases remained unmatched. The CDR3 DNA follows: TGCGCCAGCAGCCGATCCGCCGGACAGGGTCGGCATTTT. Translated: CASSRSAGQGRHF.

The chain couples TRBV27 to TRBJ1-4; 9 bases match TRBD1. Germline-derived CDR1 and CDR2 are MNHEY and SMNVEV (reference sequence). The CDR3 has 14 amino acids. Trimming at V came to 6 bases and at J to 10 bases, leaving 9 bases not matched to a gene. Here the CDR3 reads CASSTGTGFVKLFF. The CDR3 coding sequence is TGTGCCAGCAGCACCGGGACAGGGTTCGTAAAACTGTTTTTT.

The chain joins TRBV5-6 to TRBJ2-7; TRBD1 matches 7 bases. This CDR3 region has 15 residues. Losses at the gene ends were 2 bases for V and 0 bases for J; bases not matched to a gene: 5. CDR1 and CDR2 (germline): SGHDT, YYEEEE. DNA for the CDR3: TGTGCCAGCAGCTTATCCGGGACAGTCTCCTACGAGCAGTACTTC. Its translation is CASSLSGTVSYEQYF.

The chain couples TRBV6-5 to TRBJ2-5, with D maybe TRBD1 (6 bases). With 4 bases removed from V and 5 bases from J, the gap between germline ends came to 20 bases. CDR3 length: 16 amino acids. Germline V gene data show CDR1 as MNHEY and CDR2 as SVGAGI. The CDR3 loop is CASSFFPRGRMETQYF. The CDR3 DNA reads TGTGCCAGCAGTTTTTTCCCCAGGGGCAGAATGGAGACCCAGTACTTC.

The rearrangement joins TRBV5-4 to TRBJ1-4; 9 nucleotides align to TRBD1. Trimming cost V 4 bases and J 3 bases; bases outside gene matches: 4. This CDR3 contains 15 residues. CDR1 and CDR2 from the germline V gene are SGHNT and YYREEE (reference sequence). The CDR3 loop reads CASSRDRASNEKLFF. DNA for the CDR3: TGTGCCAGCAGCAGGGACAGGGCATCTAATGAAAAACTGTTTTTT.

The chain combines TRBV10-3 with TRBJ2-7, with a tentative D call TRBD1 (6 bases). Per the germline V gene, CDR1 is ENHRY and CDR2 is SYGVKD. With 10 bases removed from V and 4 bases from J, the gap between germline ends came to 11 bases. This CDR3 has 11 residues. The CDR3 coding sequence is TGTGCCACCAAAGGACAGTACGAGCAGTACTTC. Its protein is CATKGQYEQYF.

V is TRBV7-6 and J is TRBJ2-2; 11 nucleotides line up with TRBD2. The CDR3 sequence is 21 residues long. Germline values: CDR1 SGHVS, CDR2 FNYEAQ. V was pared by 1 base and J by 2 bases, with 15 bases of the junction left unmatched. The CDR3 loop is CASSLERAMIAGGTNTGELFF. CDR3 DNA sequence: TGTGCCAGCAGCTTAGAGCGGGCGATGATAGCGGGGGGGACTAACACCGGGGAGCTGTTTTTT. Drawing the rest from reference TRBV7-6 and TRBJ2-2, the complete variable domain is GAGVSQSPRYKVTKRGQDVALRCDPISGHVSLYWYRQALGQGPEFLTYFNYEAQQDKSGLPNDRFSAERPEGSISTLTIQRTEQRDSAMYRCASSLERAMIAGGTNTGELFFGEGSRLTVL.

This rearrangement joins TRBV5-4 to TRBJ1-2, with 7 positions matching TRBD1. The CDR3 covers 14 residues. CDR1 and CDR2 (germline): SGHNT, YYREEE (reference sequence). Unmatched junction bases numbered 5, after V lost 4 bases and J lost 2 bases. DNA of the CDR3: TGTGCCAGCAGCACCAGGACAGGCAACTATGGCTACACCTTC. It encodes CASSTRTGNYGYTF. Combining the CDR3 with reference TRBV5-4 and TRBJ1-2 gives the whole variable domain ETGVTQSPTHLIKTRGQQVTLRCSSQSGHNTVSWYQQALGQGPQFIFQYYREEENGRGNFPPRFSGLQFPNYSSELNVNALELDDSALYLCASSTRTGNYGYTFGSGTRLTVV.

This chain connects TRBV27 to TRBJ2-7; possibly TRBD1 for D (6 bases). Germline values: CDR1 MNHEY, CDR2 SMNVEV (reference sequence). Trimming took 9 bases from V and 0 from J, leaving 15 bases between them. The length of the CDR3 is 14 residues. The CDR3 nucleotides read TGTGCCAGTTCCCATGGGGGCAGCTCCTACGAGCAGTACTTC. This codes for CASSHGGSSYEQYF.

The V gene is TRBV27, the J gene TRBJ2-1; 7 positions agree with TRBD1. CDR3 length: 14 residues. V lost 5 bases to trimming and J lost 2 bases; unmatched junction nucleotides: 3. From germline, CDR1 is MNHEY and CDR2 SMNVEV (reference sequence). The CDR3 loop is CASSPGTAYNEQFF. CDR3 DNA: TGTGCCAGCAGTCCGGGGACAGCCTACAATGAGCAGTTCTTC.

This chain connects TRBV5-4 to TRBJ1-2, with a tentative D call TRBD1 (6 bases). The CDR3 spans 14 residues. The germline gives CDR1 SGHNT, CDR2 YYREEE (reference sequence). V was cut by 0 bases and J by 2 bases, with 8 bases left in between. The CDR3 DNA reads as TGTGCCAGCAGCTTGGATGACAGGAACTATGGCTACACCTTC. As protein: CASSLDDRNYGYTF.

The rearrangement uses TRBV30 and TRBJ1-4; 8 positions match TRBD1. The CDR3 runs to 16 residues. Losses at the gene ends were 4 bases for V and 3 bases for J; bases not matched to a gene: 10. Germline CDR1 reads GTSNPN; CDR2 reads SVGIG (reference sequence). The CDR3 is CAWTKTRGLANEKLFF. In DNA, the CDR3 is TGTGCCTGGACCAAAACCAGGGGGCTAGCTAATGAAAAACTGTTTTTT.

The rearrangement joins TRBV6-5 to TRBJ1-2; 7 nucleotides match TRBD1. Germline lookup yields CDR1 MNHEY and CDR2 SVGAGI. Trimming removed 4 bases from V and 4 bases from J; junction bases left unmatched: 3. The CDR3 sequence is 13 residues long. CDR3 sequence: CASSLDRAYGYTF. The CDR3 nucleotides read TGTGCCAGCAGTTTAGACAGGGCCTATGGCTACACCTTC.

This clone was observed a handful of times. The chain employs TRBV18 and TRBJ2-3; D possibly corresponds to TRBD2 (6 bases). This CDR3 comprises 16 residues. V was pared by 2 bases and J by 1 base, with 13 bases between. Germline V lookup: CDR1 KGHSH, CDR2 LQKENI. The CDR3: CASSPDLRGGTDTQYF. The CDR3 bases are TGTGCCAGCTCACCAGACTTGCGGGGTGGCACAGATACGCAGTATTTT.

The chain employs TRBV2 and TRBJ1-4; D remains unclear. The germline CDR1 and CDR2 sequences are SNHLY and FYNNEI. The ends were cut back, 4 bases at V and 8 bases at J, with 14 bases in the middle. The CDR3 is 14 residues long. As DNA, the CDR3 is TGTGCCAGCAGTGCCGGGAGTCAAAACGAAAAACTGTTTTTT. Residues: CASSAGSQNEKLFF. Full variable domain (rest looked up from reference TRBV2 and TRBJ1-4): EPEVTQTPSHQVTQMGQEVILRCVPISNHLYFYWYRQILGQKVEFLVSFYNNEISEKSEIFDDQFSVERPDGSNFTLKIRSTKLEDSAMYFCASSAGSQNEKLFFGSGTQLSVL.

The chain has TRBV5-1 and TRBJ2-7, with D possibly TRBD2 on 6 matching bases. Germline V gene sequence: CDR1 SGHRS, CDR2 YFSETQ. The CDR3 is made up of 17 amino acids. V was shortened by 0 bases and J by 3 bases, with 19 bases between the two germline ends. The CDR3 DNA is TGCGCCAGCAGCTTGGGAATAAGGAGGGACTCCCACTACGAGCAGTACTTC. Residues: CASSLGIRRDSHYEQYF.

J is TRBJ1-1 and V is TRBV29-1; D might be TRBD1 (6 bases). Germline CDR1 and CDR2: SQVTM and ANQGSEA. CDR3 length: 13 residues. Trimming took off 7 bases at V and 0 bases at J, with 12 bases between the two ends. The CDR3 DNA sequence: TGCAGCGCAGGACAGTTGATGAACACTGAAGCTTTCTTT. It yields the protein CSAGQLMNTEAFF.

The chain recombines TRBV7-2 with TRBJ1-1; the D is unclear. This CDR3 spans 13 amino acids. Germline V gene lookup returns CDR1 SGHTA and CDR2 FQGNSA. V lost 0 bases and J lost 7, with 9 bases in between. CDR3 sequence: CASSLAPGGEAFF. Written as DNA, the CDR3 is TGTGCCAGCAGCTTAGCCCCGGGTGGTGAAGCTTTCTTT. The whole variable domain, remainder taken from reference TRBV7-2 and TRBJ1-1, is GAGVSQSPSNKVTEKGKDVELRCDPISGHTALYWYRQSLGQGLEFLIYFQGNSAPDKSGLPSDRFSAERTGGSVSTLTIQRTQQEDSAVYLCASSLAPGGEAFFGQGTRLTVV.

The V call is TRBV19, the J call TRBJ2-7; TRBD2 might be the D (5 bases). Trimming removed 5 bases at V and 6 bases at J, with 11 bases between. The V gene's germline CDR1 is LNHDA and CDR2 SQIVND (reference sequence). The CDR3 contains 12 residues. DNA for the CDR3: TGTGCCAGTAGTCCCGACCGGGGCGAGCAGTACTTC. Its protein is CASSPDRGEQYF.

This sequence joins TRBV19 and TRBJ2-5, with a possible D match to TRBD1 (6 bases). CDR3 length: 13 amino acids. Germline V gene sequence: CDR1 LNHDA, CDR2 SQIVND (reference sequence). Between the trimmed V and J ends, which lost 4 bases and 2 bases, there was a span of 8 bases. CDR3 sequence: CASSRGPQETQYF. CDR3 DNA sequence: TGTGCCAGTAGTAGGGGGCCTCAAGAGACCCAGTACTTC.

The chain is built from TRBV27 and TRBJ1-1; 8 nucleotides agree with TRBD1. The germline V gene has CDR1 MNHEY and CDR2 SMNVEV (reference sequence). Trimming took 5 bases from V and 11 from J; bases not matched to a gene: 19. The CDR3 is made up of 16 amino acids. CDR3 nucleotides: TGTGCCAGCAGTGCCCGACCCGGGACAGGCCAACTCGGGGCTTTCTTT. This gives the protein CASSARPGTGQLGAFF.